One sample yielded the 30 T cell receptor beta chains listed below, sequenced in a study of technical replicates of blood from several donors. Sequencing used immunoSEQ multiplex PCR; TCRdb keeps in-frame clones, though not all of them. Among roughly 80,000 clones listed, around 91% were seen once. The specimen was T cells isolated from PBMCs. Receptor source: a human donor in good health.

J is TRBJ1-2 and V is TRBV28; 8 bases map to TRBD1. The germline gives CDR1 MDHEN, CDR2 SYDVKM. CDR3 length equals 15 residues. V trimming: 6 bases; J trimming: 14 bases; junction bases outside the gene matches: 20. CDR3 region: CASSHKFRGPGQGTF. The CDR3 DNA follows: TGTGCCAGCAGCCATAAATTCAGGGGGCCGGGGCAGGGTACCTTC.

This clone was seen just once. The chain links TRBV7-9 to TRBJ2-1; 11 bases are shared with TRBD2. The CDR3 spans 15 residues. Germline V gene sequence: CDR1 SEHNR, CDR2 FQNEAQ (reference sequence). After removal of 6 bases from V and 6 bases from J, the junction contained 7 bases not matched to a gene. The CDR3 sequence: CASRFTSGRTNEQFF. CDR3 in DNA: TGTGCCAGCAGATTTACTAGCGGGAGAACCAATGAGCAGTTCTTC.

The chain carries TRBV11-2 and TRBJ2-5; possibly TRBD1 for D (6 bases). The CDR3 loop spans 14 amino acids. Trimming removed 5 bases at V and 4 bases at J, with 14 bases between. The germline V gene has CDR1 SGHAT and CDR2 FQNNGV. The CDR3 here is CASSPTGLVETQYF. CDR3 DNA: TGTGCCAGCAGCCCCACAGGGCTGGTAGAGACCCAGTACTTC.

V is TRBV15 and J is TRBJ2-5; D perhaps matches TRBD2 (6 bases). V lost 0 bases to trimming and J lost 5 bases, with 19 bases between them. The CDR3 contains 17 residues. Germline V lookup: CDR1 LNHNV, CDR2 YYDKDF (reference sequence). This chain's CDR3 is CATSRDDGGPLSETQYF. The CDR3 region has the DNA TGTGCCACCAGCAGAGATGATGGAGGGCCTCTATCGGAGACCCAGTACTTC.

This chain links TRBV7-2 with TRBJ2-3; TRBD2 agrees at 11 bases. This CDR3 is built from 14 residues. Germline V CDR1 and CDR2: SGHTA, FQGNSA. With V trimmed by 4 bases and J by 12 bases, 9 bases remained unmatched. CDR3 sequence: CASSSGLAGGSQYF. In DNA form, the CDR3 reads TGTGCCAGCAGCTCGGGTCTAGCGGGAGGTTCCCAGTATTTT.

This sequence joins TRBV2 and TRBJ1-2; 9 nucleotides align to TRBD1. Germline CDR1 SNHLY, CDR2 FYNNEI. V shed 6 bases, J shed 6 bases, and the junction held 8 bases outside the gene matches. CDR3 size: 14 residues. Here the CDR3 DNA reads TGTGCCAGCAGCTCCAGACAGGGGGTAAATGGCTACACCTTC. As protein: CASSSRQGVNGYTF.

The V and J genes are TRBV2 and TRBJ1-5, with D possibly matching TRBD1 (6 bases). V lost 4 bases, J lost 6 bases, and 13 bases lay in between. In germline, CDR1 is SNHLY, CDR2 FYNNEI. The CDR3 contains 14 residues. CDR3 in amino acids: CASSGEGGGQPQHF. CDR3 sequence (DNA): TGTGCCAGCAGTGGAGAGGGAGGGGGTCAGCCCCAGCATTTT. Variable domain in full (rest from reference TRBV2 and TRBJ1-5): EPEVTQTPSHQVTQMGQEVILRCVPISNHLYFYWYRQILGQKVEFLVSFYNNEISEKSEIFDDQFSVERPDGSNFTLKIRSTKLEDSAMYFCASSGEGGGQPQHFGDGTRLSIL.

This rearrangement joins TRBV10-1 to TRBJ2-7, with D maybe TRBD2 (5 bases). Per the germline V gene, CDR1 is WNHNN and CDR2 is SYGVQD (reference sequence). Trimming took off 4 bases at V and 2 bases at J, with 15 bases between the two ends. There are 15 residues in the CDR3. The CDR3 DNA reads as TGCGCCAGCAGTGCGGGAAGACTACCCCCCTACGAGCAGTACTTC. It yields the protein CASSAGRLPPYEQYF.

CDR3 nucleotide sequence: TGTGCCAGCAGCTTAGCGATAATGACAGGGCTGGAGACCCAGTACTTC. The encoded protein is CASSLAIMTGLETQYF. The chain employs TRBV7-2 and TRBJ2-5, with 7 bases lining up with TRBD1. V lost 0 bases and J lost 5; bases outside the gene matches: 9. The CDR3 runs 16 residues. Germline CDR1 reads SGHTA; CDR2 reads FQGNSA.

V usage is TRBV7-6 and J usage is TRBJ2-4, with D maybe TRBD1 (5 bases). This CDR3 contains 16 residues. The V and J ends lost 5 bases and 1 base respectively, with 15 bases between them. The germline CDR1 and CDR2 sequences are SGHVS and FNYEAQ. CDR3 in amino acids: CASSPRQGPAKNIQYF. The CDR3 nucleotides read TGTGCCAGCAGCCCCAGGCAGGGCCCCGCCAAAAACATTCAGTACTTC.

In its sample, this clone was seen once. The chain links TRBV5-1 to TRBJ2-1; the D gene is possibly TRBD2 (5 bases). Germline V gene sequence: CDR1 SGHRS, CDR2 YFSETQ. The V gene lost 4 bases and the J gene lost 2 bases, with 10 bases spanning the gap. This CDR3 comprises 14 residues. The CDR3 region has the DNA TGCGCCAGCAGCCCTGACTACCCCTACAATGAGCAGTTCTTC. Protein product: CASSPDYPYNEQFF. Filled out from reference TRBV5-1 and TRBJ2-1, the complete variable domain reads KAGVTQTPRYLIKTRGQQVTLSCSPISGHRSVSWYQQTPGQGLQFLFEYFSETQRNKGNFPGRFSGRQFSNSRSEMNVSTLELGDSALYLCASSPDYPYNEQFFGPGTRLTVL.

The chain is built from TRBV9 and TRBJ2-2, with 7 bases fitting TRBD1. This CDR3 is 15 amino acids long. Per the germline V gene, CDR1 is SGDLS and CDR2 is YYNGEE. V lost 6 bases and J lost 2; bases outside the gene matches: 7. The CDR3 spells CASTYGTANTGELFF. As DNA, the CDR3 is TGTGCCAGCACTTACGGGACAGCTAACACCGGGGAGCTGTTTTTT. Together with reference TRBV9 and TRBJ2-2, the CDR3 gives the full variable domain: DSGVTQTPKHLITATGQRVTLRCSPRSGDLSVYWYQQSLDQGLQFLIQYYNGEERAKGNILERFSAQQFPDLHSELNLSSLELGDSALYFCASTYGTANTGELFFGEGSRLTVL.

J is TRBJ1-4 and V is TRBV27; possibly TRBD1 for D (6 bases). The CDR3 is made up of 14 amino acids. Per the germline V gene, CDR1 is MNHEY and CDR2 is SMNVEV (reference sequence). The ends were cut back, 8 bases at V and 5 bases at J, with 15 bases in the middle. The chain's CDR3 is CASGTGYPNEKLFF. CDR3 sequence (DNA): TGTGCCAGCGGAACAGGGTACCCAAATGAAAAACTGTTTTTT.

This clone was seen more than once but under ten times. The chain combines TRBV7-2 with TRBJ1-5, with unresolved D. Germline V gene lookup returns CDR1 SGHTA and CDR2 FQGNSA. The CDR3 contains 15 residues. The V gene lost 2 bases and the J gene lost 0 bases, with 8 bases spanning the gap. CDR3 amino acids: CASSLWSTSNQPQHF. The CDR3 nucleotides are TGTGCCAGCAGCTTATGGAGTACTAGCAATCAGCCCCAGCATTTT.

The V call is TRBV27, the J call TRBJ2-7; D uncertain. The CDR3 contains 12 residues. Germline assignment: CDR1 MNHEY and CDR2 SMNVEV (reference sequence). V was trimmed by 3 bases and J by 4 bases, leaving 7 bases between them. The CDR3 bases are TGTGCCAGCAGTTTTCCAGGATACGAGCAGTACTTC. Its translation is CASSFPGYEQYF.

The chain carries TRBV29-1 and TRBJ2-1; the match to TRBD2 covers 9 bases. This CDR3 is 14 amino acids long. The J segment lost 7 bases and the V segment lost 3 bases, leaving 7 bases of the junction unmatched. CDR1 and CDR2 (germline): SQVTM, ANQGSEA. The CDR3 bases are TGCAGCGTTGAGAGCCCTAGCGGGACGAATGAGCAGTTCTTC. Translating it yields CSVESPSGTNEQFF.

CDR3 DNA sequence: TGTGCCAGCAGCACATCCCCGGGACAGGGGACCAAAAACATTCAGTACTTC. Amino acids: CASSTSPGQGTKNIQYF. The chain links TRBV11-2 to TRBJ2-4, with 10 bases matching TRBD1. The CDR3 is 17 amino acids. V gave up 5 bases and J gave up 2 bases; unmatched junction bases: 9. From germline, CDR1 is SGHAT and CDR2 FQNNGV.

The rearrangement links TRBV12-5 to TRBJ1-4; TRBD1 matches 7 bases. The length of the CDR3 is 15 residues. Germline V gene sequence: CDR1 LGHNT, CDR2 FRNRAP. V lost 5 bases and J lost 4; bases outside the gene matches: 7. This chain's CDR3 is CASGPGTAINEKLFF. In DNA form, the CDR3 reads TGTGCTAGTGGTCCCGGGACAGCAATTAATGAAAAACTGTTTTTT. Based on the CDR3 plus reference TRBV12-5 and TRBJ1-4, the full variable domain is DARVTQTPRHKVTEMGQEVTMRCQPILGHNTVFWYRQTMMQGLELLAYFRNRAPLDDSGMPKDRFSAEMPDATLATLKIQPSEPRDSAVYFCASGPGTAINEKLFFGSGTQLSVL.

CDR3 nucleotides: TGTGCCAGCTCACCCGGGTTACCCCACGAGCAGTACTTC. Its translation is CASSPGLPHEQYF. The chain recombines TRBV18 with TRBJ2-7; no clear D gene. V was pared by 3 bases and J by 5 bases, with 11 bases between. Germline CDR1 is KGHSH and CDR2 is LQKENI. The CDR3 contains 13 residues.

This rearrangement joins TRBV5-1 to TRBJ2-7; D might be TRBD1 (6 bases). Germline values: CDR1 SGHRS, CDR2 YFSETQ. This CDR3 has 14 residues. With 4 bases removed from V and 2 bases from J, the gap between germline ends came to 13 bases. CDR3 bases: TGCGCCAGCAGCCAGGACAGTCTCACCTACGAGCAGTACTTC. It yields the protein CASSQDSLTYEQYF.

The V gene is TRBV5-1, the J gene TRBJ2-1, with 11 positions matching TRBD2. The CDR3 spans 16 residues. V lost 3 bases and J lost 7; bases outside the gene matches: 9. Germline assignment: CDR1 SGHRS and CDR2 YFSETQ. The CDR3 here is CASSSLAGGPSNEQFF. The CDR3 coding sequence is TGCGCCAGCAGCTCCTTAGCGGGAGGGCCTAGTAATGAGCAGTTCTTC.

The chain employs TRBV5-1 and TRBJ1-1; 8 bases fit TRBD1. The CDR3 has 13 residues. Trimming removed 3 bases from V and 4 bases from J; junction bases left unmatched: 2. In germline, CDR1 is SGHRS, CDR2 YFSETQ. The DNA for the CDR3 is TGCGCCAGCAGCTCCGACAGGGGCACTGAAGCTTTCTTT. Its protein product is CASSSDRGTEAFF.

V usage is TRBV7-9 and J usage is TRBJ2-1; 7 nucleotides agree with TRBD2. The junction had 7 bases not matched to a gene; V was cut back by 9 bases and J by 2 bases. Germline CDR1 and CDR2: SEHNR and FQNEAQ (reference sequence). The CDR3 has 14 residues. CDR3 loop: CASIPGLPYNEQFF. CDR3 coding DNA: TGTGCCAGTATTCCGGGACTACCCTACAATGAGCAGTTCTTC. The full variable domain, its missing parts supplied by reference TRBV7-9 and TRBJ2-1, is DTGVSQNPRHKITKRGQNVTFRCDPISEHNRLYWYRQTLGQGPEFLTYFQNEAQLEKSRLLSDRFSAERPKGSFSTLEIQRTEQGDSAMYLCASIPGLPYNEQFFGPGTRLTVL.

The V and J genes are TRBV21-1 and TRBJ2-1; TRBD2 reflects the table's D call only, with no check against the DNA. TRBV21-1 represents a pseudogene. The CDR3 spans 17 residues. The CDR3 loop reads CASSKEDDPVKSNEQFF. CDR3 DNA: TGTGCCAGCAGCAAAGAAGATGATCCTGTCAAGAGCAATGAGCAGTTCTTC.

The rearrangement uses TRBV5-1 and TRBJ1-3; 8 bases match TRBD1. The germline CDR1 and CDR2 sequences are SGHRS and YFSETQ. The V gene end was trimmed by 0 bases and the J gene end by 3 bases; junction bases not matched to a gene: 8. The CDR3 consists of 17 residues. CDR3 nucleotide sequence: TGCGCCAGCAGCTTGGCAATCGTGACAGGGGATGGAAACACCATATATTTT. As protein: CASSLAIVTGDGNTIYF. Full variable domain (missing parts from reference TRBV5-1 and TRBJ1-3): KAGVTQTPRYLIKTRGQQVTLSCSPISGHRSVSWYQQTPGQGLQFLFEYFSETQRNKGNFPGRFSGRQFSNSRSEMNVSTLELGDSALYLCASSLAIVTGDGNTIYFGEGSWLTVV.

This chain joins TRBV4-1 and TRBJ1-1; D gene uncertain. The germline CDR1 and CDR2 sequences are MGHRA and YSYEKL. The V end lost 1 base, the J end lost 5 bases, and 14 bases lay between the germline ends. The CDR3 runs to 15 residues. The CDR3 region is CASSQVRVFETEAFF. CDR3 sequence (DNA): TGCGCCAGCAGCCAAGTGAGAGTATTTGAGACTGAAGCTTTCTTT.

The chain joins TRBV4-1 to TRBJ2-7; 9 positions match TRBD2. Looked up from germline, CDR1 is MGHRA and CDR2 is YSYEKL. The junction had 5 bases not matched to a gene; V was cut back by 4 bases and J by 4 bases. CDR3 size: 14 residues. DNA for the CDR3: TGCGCCAGCAGCCTACGGCTAGCGGGATACGAGCAGTACTTC. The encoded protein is CASSLRLAGYEQYF.

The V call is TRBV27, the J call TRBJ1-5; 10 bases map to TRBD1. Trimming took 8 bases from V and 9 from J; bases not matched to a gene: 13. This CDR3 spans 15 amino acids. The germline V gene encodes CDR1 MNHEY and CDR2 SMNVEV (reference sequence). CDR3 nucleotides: TGTGCCAGCGGTGTGAGGGGACAGGGGTTATGGCCCCAGCATTTT. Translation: CASGVRGQGLWPQHF.

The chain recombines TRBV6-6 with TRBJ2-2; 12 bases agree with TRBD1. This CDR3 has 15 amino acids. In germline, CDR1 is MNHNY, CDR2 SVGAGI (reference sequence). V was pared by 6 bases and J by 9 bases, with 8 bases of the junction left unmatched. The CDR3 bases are TGTGCCAGCAGATTTCCCGGGACAGGGGGCAGGGAGCTGTTTTTT. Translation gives CASRFPGTGGRELFF.

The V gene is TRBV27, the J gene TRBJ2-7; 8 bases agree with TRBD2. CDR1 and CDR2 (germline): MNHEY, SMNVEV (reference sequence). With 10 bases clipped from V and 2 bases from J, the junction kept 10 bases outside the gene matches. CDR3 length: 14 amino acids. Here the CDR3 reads CATSLGAGAYEQYF. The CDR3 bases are TGTGCCACCTCCCTTGGAGCGGGGGCCTACGAGCAGTACTTC.